These T cell receptor beta chains were read from a single sample in a study of OX40 agonist ivuxolimab in advanced cancers. Sequencing was performed with immunoSEQ multiplex PCR; in TCRdb, only in-frame clones are kept and a portion is missing. The profile shows tens of thousands of clones, around 90% of them singletons. The sequenced sample was CD4+ or CD8+ T cells sorted from blood, obtained in a trial of the OX40 agonist ivuxolimab. The source is an adult with an advanced solid tumor such as melanoma, head and neck, liver or kidney cancer. Both conserved end residues are part of each CDR3. Each record gives: V gene, J gene, CDR3 protein.

>TRBV9|TRBJ1-1
CASSVVTGTEAFF
>TRBV29-1|TRBJ2-7
CSVERLGGYEQYF
>TRBV14|TRBJ2-4
CASSPAPLAGELGYIQYF
>TRBV9|TRBJ1-2
CASSVAGQGAHLPYGYTF
>TRBV5-4|TRBJ2-7
CASSLGGREQYF
>TRBV5-1|TRBJ1-2
CASSLGRDGYTF
>TRBV19|TRBJ2-4
CASSSPPEGLAKNIQYF
>TRBV5-5|TRBJ2-5
CASSSSGNQETQYF
>TRBV11-2|TRBJ1-2
CASSLGSTLHDYGYTF
>TRBV9|TRBJ2-1
CASSVEEGSSYNEQFF
>TRBV27|TRBJ1-2
CASSSVGRIMKGYTF
>TRBV10-3|TRBJ2-3
CAISESLGGDESAQYF
>TRBV4-3|TRBJ2-7
CASSQDGDGSYEQYF
>TRBV30|TRBJ2-5
CAWSVLAGKQETQYF
>TRBV27|TRBJ2-7
CASSFGRGYEQYF
>TRBV13|TRBJ2-7
CASSSGRSGGLYEQYF
>TRBV6-5|TRBJ2-7
CASSFDSVQQYF
>TRBV14|TRBJ1-2
CASSPRTETGYTF
>TRBV19|TRBJ1-1
CASTPLYRNTEAFF
>TRBV9|TRBJ2-5
CASSVGREETQYF
>TRBV2|TRBJ2-7
CASSETAEDYEQYF
>TRBV9|TRBJ1-5
CASSVGTGPGSNQPQHF
>TRBV30|TRBJ1-6
CAWDRDNSPLHF
>TRBV2|TRBJ2-7
CASSDRYEQYF
>TRBV5-4|TRBJ2-1
CASSFRGELVEQFF
>TRBV2|TRBJ2-7
CASSRTSGRAIYEQYF
>TRBV4-3|TRBJ1-6
CASSQGTVGNSPLHF
>TRBV21-1|TRBJ2-1
CASSKGCSSGVYNEQFF
>TRBV9|TRBJ2-1
CASSGNEQFF
>TRBV5-5|TRBJ2-2
CASSRTGKVTGELFF
>TRBV30|TRBJ1-6
CACKTGVSPLHF
>TRBV28|TRBJ2-2
CASSLSLAGELFF
>TRBV11-3|TRBJ2-1
CASSFWTNNEQFF
>TRBV9|TRBJ1-1
CASRGEFGSAEAFF
>TRBV6-5|TRBJ2-7
CASSSRGSGSSYEQYF
>TRBV5-5|TRBJ2-7
CASSFQEGTYEQYF
>TRBV4-1|TRBJ2-1
CASSQDPGEGDYYNEQFF
>TRBV2|TRBJ2-5
CASSAAGGQETQYF
>TRBV4-3|TRBJ1-2
CASSQGENYGYTF
>TRBV21-1|TRBJ1-1
CASSKSRGYWMNTEAFF
>TRBV15|TRBJ1-1
CATASGATEAFF
>TRBV15|TRBJ2-3
CATSRDPAYNRGRLNTQYF
>TRBV6-5|TRBJ2-5
CASKKDRVETQYF
>TRBV28|TRBJ2-2
CASSFPRQGGLKGELFF
>TRBV4-2|TRBJ2-5
CASSQDGGDSPWETQYF
>TRBV7-9|TRBJ2-5
CASSLGLAGGIQETQYF
>TRBV2|TRBJ1-4
CASSDLTGNDEKLFF
>TRBV5-4|TRBJ2-7
CASSFGDRAYEQYF
>TRBV4-3|TRBJ2-7
CASSQVEGDTYEQYF
>TRBV7-6|TRBJ2-3
CASSDGRAGGLSTDTQYF
>TRBV12-5|TRBJ2-7
CASGLADRGLDEQYF
>TRBV27|TRBJ2-7
CASSFRTGGYEQYF
>TRBV10-3|TRBJ1-2
CAISEAAPNYGYTF
>TRBV5-1|TRBJ2-1
CASRLAGGFYNEQFF